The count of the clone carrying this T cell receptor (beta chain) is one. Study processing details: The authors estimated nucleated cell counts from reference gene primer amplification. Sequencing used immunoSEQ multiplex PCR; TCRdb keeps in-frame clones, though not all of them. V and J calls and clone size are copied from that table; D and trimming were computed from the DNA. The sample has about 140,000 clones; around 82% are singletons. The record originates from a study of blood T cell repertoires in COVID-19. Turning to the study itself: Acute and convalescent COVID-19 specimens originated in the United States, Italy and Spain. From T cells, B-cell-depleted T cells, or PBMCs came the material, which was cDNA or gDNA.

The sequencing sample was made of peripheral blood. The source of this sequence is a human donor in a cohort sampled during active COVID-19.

The CDR3 loop is CASSNSRFQGNEQFF. The DNA of the CDR3 is TGTGCCAGTAGCAACTCCCGATTTCAGGGAAATGAGCAGTTCTTC. The genes are TRBV19 and TRBJ2-1, with D maybe TRBD1 (5 bases). V lost 6 bases, J lost 7 bases, and 19 bases lay in between. CDR1 LNHDA and CDR2 SQIVND come from the germline V gene (reference sequence). The CDR3 is made up of 15 amino acids.